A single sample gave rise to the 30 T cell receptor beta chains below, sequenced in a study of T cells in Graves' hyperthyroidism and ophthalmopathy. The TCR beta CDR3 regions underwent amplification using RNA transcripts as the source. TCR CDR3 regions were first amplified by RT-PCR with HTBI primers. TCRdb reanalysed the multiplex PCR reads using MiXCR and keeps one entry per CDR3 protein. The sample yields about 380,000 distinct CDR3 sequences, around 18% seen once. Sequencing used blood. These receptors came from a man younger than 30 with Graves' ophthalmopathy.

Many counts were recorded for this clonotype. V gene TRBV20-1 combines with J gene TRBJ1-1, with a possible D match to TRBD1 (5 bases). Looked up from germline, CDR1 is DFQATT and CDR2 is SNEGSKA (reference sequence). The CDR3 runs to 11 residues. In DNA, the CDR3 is TGCCGGGGGGGGGTGGGTACTGAAGCTTTCTTT. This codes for CRGGVGTEAFF.

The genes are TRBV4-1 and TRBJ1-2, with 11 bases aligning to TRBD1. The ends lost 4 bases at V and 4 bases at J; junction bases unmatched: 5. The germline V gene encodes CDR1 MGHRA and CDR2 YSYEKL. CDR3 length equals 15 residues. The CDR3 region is CASSRMGQGVYGYTF. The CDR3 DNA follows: TGCGCCAGCAGCCGGATGGGACAGGGGGTCTATGGCTACACCTTC.

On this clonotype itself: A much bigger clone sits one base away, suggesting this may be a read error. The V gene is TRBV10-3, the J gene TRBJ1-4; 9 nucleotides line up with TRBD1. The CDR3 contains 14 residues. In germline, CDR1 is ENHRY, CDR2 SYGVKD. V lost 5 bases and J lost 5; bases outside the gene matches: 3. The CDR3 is CAISPGQGNEKLFF. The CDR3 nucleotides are TGTGCCATCAGTCCGGGACAGGGAAATGAAAAACTGTTTTTT.

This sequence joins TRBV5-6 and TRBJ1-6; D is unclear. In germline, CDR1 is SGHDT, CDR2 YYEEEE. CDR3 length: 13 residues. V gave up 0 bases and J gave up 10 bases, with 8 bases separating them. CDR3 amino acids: CASSLAESSPLHF. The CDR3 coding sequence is TGTGCCAGCAGCTTGGCCGAGAGCTCACCCCTCCACTTT.

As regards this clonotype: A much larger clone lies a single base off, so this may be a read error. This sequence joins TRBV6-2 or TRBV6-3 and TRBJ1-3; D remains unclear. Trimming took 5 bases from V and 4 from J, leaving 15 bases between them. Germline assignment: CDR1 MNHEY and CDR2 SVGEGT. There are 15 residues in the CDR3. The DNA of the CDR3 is TGTGCCAGCAGTCCTGAGGGTGGCATCGGAAACACCATATATTTT. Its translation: CASSPEGGIGNTIYF.

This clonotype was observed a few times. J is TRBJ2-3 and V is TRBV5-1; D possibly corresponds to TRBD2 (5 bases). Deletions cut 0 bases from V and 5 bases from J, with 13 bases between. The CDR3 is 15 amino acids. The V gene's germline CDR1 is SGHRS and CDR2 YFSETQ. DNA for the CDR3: TGCGCCAGCAGCTTGGCGTCTAGCAGACAAGATACGCAGTATTTT. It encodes CASSLASSRQDTQYF.

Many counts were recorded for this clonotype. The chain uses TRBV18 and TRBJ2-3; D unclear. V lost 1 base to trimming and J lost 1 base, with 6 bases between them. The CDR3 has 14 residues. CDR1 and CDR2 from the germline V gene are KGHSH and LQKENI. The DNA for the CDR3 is TGTGCCAGCTCACCACAAGCACGCACAGATACGCAGTATTTT. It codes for CASSPQARTDTQYF.

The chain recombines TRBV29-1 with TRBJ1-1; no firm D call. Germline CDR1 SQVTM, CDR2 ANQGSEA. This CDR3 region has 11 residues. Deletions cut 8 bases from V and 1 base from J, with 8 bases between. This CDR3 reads CSTGENTEAFF. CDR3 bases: TGCAGCACTGGCGAGAACACTGAAGCTTTCTTT.

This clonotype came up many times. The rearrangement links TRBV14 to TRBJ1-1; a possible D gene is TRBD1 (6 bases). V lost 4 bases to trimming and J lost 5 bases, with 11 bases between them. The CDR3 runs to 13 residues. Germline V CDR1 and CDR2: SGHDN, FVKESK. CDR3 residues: CASSRIRGTEAFF. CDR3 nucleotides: TGTGCCAGCAGCCGTATCAGGGGTACTGAAGCTTTCTTT.

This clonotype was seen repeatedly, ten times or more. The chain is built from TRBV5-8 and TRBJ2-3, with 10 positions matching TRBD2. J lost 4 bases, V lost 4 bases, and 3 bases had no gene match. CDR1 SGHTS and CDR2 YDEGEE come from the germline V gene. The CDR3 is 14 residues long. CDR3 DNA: TGTGCCAGCAGCCCAGGGACTAGCGCAGATACGCAGTATTTT. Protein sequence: CASSPGTSADTQYF.

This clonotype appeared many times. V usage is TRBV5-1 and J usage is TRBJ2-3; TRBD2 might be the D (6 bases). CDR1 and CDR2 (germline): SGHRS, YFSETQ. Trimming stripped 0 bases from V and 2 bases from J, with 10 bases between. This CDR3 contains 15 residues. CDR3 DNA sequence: TGCGCCAGCAGCTTGGAGTCTAGCGACACAGATACGCAGTATTTT. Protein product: CASSLESSDTDTQYF.

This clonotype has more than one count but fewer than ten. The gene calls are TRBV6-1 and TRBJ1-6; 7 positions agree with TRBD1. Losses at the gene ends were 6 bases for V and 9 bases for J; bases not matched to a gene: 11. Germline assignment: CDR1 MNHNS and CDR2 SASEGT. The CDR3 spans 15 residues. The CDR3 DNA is TGTGCCAGCAGCAAGAAGGACAGGAAGGGTTCACCCCTCCACTTT. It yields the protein CASSKKDRKGSPLHF.

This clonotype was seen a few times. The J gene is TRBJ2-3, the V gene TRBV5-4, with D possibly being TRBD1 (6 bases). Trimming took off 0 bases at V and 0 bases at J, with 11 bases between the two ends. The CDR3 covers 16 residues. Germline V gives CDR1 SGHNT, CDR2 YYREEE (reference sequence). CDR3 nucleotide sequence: TGTGCCAGCAGCTTGGGGGGGCCGGGTAGCACAGATACGCAGTATTTT. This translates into CASSLGGPGSTDTQYF.

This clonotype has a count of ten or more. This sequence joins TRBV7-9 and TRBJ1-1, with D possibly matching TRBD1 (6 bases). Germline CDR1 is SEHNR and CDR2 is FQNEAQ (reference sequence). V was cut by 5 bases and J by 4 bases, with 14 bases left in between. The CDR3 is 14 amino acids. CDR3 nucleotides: TGTGCCAGCAGCCGAAGTCAGGGGAGCACTGAAGCTTTCTTT. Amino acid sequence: CASSRSQGSTEAFF.

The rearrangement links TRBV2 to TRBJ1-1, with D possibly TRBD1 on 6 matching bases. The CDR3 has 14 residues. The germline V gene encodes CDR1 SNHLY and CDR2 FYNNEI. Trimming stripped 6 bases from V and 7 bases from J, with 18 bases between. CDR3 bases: TGTGCCAGCAGCTCAATGGACAGTGCGGTTGAAGCTTTCTTT. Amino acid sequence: CASSSMDSAVEAFF.

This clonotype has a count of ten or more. The chain's CDR3 is CASSFTGGYQPQHF. In nucleotides, the CDR3 is TGTGCCAGCAGCTTTACAGGGGGGTACCAGCCCCAGCATTTT. The gene calls are TRBV7-8 and TRBJ1-5, with 8 bases lining up with TRBD1. The germline V gene encodes CDR1 SGHVS and CDR2 FQNEAQ. There are 14 residues in the CDR3. Losses at the gene ends were 3 bases for V and 7 bases for J; bases not matched to a gene: 5. Full variable domain (rest looked up from reference TRBV7-8 and TRBJ1-5): GAGVSQSPRYKVAKRGQDVALRCDPISGHVSLFWYQQALGQGPEFLTYFQNEAQLDKSGLPSDRFFAERPEGSVSTLKIQRTQQEDSAVYLCASSFTGGYQPQHFGDGTRLSIL.

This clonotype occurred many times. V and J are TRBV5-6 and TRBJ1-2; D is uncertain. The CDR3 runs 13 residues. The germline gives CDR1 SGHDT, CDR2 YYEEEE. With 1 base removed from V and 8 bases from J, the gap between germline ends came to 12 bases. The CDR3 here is CASSLISSGGYTF. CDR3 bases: TGTGCCAGCAGCTTGATCTCATCCGGGGGCTACACCTTC.

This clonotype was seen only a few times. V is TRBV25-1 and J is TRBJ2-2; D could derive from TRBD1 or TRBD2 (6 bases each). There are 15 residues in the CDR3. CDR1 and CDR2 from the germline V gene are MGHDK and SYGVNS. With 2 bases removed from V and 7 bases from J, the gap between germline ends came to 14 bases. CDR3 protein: CASSETGARGGELFF. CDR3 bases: TGTGCCAGCAGTGAAACGGGGGCGCGGGGCGGGGAGCTGTTTTTT.

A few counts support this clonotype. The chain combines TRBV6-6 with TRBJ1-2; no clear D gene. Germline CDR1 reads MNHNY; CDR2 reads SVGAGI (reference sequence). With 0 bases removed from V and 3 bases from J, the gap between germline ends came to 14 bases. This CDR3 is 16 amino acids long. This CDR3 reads CASSYSPNSFDYGYTF. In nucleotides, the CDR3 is TGTGCCAGCAGTTACTCGCCTAACTCATTTGACTATGGCTACACCTTC.

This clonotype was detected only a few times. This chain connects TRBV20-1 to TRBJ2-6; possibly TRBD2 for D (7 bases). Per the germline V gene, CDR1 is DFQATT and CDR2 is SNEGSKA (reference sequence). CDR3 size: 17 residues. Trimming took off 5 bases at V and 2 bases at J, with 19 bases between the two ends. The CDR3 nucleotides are TGCAGTGCTCCGCGGAGAGGGGGAGGGCCTGGGGCCAACGTCCTGACTTTC. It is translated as CSAPRRGGGPGANVLTF.

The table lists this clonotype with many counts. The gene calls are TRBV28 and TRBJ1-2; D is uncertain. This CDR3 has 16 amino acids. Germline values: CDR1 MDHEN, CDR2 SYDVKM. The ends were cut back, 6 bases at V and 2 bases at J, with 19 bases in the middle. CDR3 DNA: TGTGCCAGCAGCCTGTTGGTAGGGCGCGAAAACTATGGCTACACCTTC. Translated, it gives CASSLLVGRENYGYTF.

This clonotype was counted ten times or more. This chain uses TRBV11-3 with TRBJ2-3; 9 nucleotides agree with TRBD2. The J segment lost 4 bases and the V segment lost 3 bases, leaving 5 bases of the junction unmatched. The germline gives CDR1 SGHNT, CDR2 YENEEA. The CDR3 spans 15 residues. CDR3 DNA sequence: TGTGCCAGCAGCTTGGCGGGGGGGGCATCAGATACGCAGTATTTT. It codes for CASSLAGGASDTQYF. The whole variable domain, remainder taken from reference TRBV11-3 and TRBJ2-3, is EAGVVQSPRYKIIEKKQPVAFWCNPISGHNTLYWYLQNLGQGPELLIRYENEEAVDDSQLPKDRFSAERLKGVDSTLKIQPAELGDSAVYLCASSLAGGASDTQYFGPGTRLTVL.

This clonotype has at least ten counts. The CDR3 spells CSARDRLAGLQETQYF. DNA for the CDR3: TGCAGTGCTAGAGATCGACTAGCGGGGCTTCAAGAGACCCAGTACTTC. This chain links TRBV20-1 with TRBJ2-5; the match to TRBD2 covers 11 bases. Trimming cost V 0 bases and J 2 bases; bases outside gene matches: 5. The CDR3 is 16 residues long. Germline CDR1 and CDR2: DFQATT and SNEGSKA (reference sequence).

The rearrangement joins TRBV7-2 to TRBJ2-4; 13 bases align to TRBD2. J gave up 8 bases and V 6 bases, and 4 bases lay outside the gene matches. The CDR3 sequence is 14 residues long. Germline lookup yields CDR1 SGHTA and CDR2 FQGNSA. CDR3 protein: CASSYGLAGDIQYF. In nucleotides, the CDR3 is TGTGCCAGCAGTTACGGACTAGCGGGGGACATTCAGTACTTC.

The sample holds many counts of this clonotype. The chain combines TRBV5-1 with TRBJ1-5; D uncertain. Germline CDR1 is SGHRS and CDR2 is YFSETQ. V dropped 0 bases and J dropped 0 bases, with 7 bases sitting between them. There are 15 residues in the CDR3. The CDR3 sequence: CASSLEFGSNQPQHF. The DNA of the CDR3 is TGCGCCAGCAGCTTGGAATTCGGTAGCAATCAGCCCCAGCATTTT.

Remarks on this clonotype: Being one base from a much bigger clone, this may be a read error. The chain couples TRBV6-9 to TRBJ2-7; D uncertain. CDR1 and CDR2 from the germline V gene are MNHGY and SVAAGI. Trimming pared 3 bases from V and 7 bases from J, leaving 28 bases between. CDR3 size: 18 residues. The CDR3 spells CASSYSKSGSGPAAEQYF. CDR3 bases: TGTGCCAGCAGTTACTCGAAGTCTGGGTCGGGTCCGGCTGCAGAGCAGTACTTC.

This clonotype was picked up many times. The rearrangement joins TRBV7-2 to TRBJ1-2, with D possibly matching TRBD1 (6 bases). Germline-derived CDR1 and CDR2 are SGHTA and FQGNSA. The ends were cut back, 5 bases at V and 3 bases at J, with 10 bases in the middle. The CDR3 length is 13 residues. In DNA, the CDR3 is TGTGCCAGCAGCCCGAACAGGGACTATGGCTACACCTTC. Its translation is CASSPNRDYGYTF.

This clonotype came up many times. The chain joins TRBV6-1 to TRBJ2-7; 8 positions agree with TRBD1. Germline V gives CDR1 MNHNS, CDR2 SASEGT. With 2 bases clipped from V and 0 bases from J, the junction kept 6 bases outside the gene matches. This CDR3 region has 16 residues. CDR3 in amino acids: CASSEYDRGLSYEQYF. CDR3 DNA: TGTGCCAGCAGTGAATACGACAGGGGACTCTCCTACGAGCAGTACTTC.

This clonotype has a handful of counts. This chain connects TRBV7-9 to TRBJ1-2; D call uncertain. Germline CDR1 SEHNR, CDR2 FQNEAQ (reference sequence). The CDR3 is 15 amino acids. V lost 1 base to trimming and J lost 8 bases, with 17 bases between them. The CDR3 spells CASSLGARREGGYTF. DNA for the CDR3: TGTGCCAGCAGCTTAGGGGCGCGCCGAGAAGGGGGCTACACCTTC.

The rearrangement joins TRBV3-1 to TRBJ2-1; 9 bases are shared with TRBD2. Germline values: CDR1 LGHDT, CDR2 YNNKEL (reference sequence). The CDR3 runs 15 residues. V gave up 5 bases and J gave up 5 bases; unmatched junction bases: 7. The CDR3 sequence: CASSLRVAGDNEQFF. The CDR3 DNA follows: TGTGCCAGCAGCTTACGGGTAGCGGGGGACAATGAGCAGTTCTTC.